This TCR beta chain was recovered during a study of T cell repertoires in cytomegalovirus infection. This clonotype has more than one count but fewer than ten. As yet, its antigen is unknown. Germline V gene lookup returns CDR1 MDHEN and CDR2 SYDVKM. The CDR3 is 12 residues long. The V and J ends lost 4 bases and 5 bases respectively, with 8 bases between them. TCRdb redid the calling of the reads with MiXCR, one entry per CDR3 protein. The table lists 75,000 to 95,000 distinct CDR3 sequences, about half of them singletons. The chain links TRBV28 to TRBJ1-2, with D uncertain. This clonotype was obtained from a human donor in good health (CMV status not recorded). Some clones in this sample may be carry-over from other donors' samples. The sample here was CD8+ T cells from cultured PBMCs, taken from culture after CMV antigen stimulation. This CDR3 is CASSSIDYGYTF. The CDR3 nucleotides are TGTGCCAGCAGTTCCATCGATTATGGCTACACCTTC.